These 7 T cell receptor beta chains came from one sample sequenced in a study of cytomegalovirus exposure and HLA in healthy donors. Libraries were prepared by immunoSEQ multiplex PCR; TCRdb keeps only in-frame clonotypes and omits some of them. This table holds roughly 150,000 clones, approximately 89% found once. The sequencing input was PBMCs. Receptor source: a young man in good health and CMV-seropositive.

V usage is TRBV28 and J usage is TRBJ2-7; 10 bases fit TRBD2. V shed 6 bases, J shed 0 bases, and the junction held 23 bases outside the gene matches. Germline CDR1 MDHEN, CDR2 SYDVKM. The CDR3 totals 21 residues. The CDR3 loop reads CASSHPVTGTSVSRGSYEQYF. The CDR3, as DNA: TGTGCCAGCAGCCATCCGGTTACCGGGACTAGCGTGTCGCGAGGCTCCTACGAGCAGTACTTC.

The chain is built from TRBV6-1 and TRBJ1-1; TRBD1 might be the D (6 bases). Germline CDR1 MNHNS, CDR2 SASEGT. V was cut by 3 bases and J by 1 base, with 6 bases left in between. The CDR3 totals 13 residues. CDR3 residues: CASSEGANTEAFF. CDR3 bases: TGTGCCAGCAGTGAGGGGGCGAACACTGAAGCTTTCTTT.

This clone was counted a single time. The chain recombines TRBV19 with TRBJ2-7; tentatively, D is TRBD2 (6 bases). Looked up from germline, CDR1 is LNHDA and CDR2 is SQIVND (reference sequence). The CDR3 sequence is 16 residues long. V was cut by 3 bases and J by 0 bases, with 15 bases left in between. The CDR3 is CASSMAVGGISYEQYF. DNA of the CDR3: TGTGCCAGTAGTATGGCTGTTGGCGGGATCTCCTACGAGCAGTACTTC.

This chain joins TRBV12-5 and TRBJ2-1, with TRBD2 identical over 12 bases. Germline values: CDR1 LGHNT, CDR2 FRNRAP. This CDR3 comprises 15 residues. Losses at the gene ends were 7 bases for V and 8 bases for J; bases not matched to a gene: 9. CDR3 region: CASAPGLAGIYEQFF. The CDR3 DNA is TGTGCTAGTGCCCCCGGACTAGCGGGAATCTATGAGCAGTTCTTC. Drawing the rest from reference TRBV12-5 and TRBJ2-1, the complete variable domain is DARVTQTPRHKVTEMGQEVTMRCQPILGHNTVFWYRQTMMQGLELLAYFRNRAPLDDSGMPKDRFSAEMPDATLATLKIQPSEPRDSAVYFCASAPGLAGIYEQFFGPGTRLTVL.

This chain connects TRBV11-1 to TRBJ2-2, with D tentatively TRBD1 (6 bases). Trimming removed 5 bases from V and 3 bases from J, with 10 bases in between. The CDR3 is 14 amino acids. Germline V gives CDR1 SGHAT, CDR2 FQDESV (reference sequence). The CDR3 spells CASSRNRDTGELFF. The CDR3 nucleotides read TGTGCCAGCAGCCGGAACAGGGACACCGGGGAGCTGTTTTTT.

The chain is built from TRBV6-4 and TRBJ1-1, with TRBD1 identical over 7 bases. The V and J ends lost 2 bases and 0 bases, in that order; junction bases with no gene match: 15. Germline V gene sequence: CDR1 MRHNA, CDR2 SNTAGT. The length of the CDR3 is 19 residues. The CDR3 loop is CASSDPRGEGGKMNTEAFF. In DNA form, the CDR3 reads TGTGCCAGCAGTGACCCCAGAGGTGAAGGGGGCAAGATGAACACTGAAGCTTTCTTT.

The rearrangement joins TRBV9 to TRBJ2-2; D is unclear. Germline-derived CDR1 and CDR2 are SGDLS and YYNGEE. The CDR3 has 18 residues. The V gene lost 0 bases and the J gene lost 0 bases, with 15 bases spanning the gap. The CDR3 sequence: CASSVGRGIGANTGELFF. Written as DNA, the CDR3 is TGTGCCAGCAGCGTAGGTCGCGGTATAGGCGCGAACACCGGGGAGCTGTTTTTT.